These T cell receptor beta chains were read from a single sample in a study of T cell responses to AZD1222 COVID-19 vaccine. Data came from immunoSEQ multiplex PCR; TCRdb stores just in-frame clones and leaves some out. Among under 140,000 clones listed, around 90% were seen once. The sample in question was peripheral blood, obtained 28 days after the second AZD1222 dose. The source of these receptors is an adult who received the AZD1222 COVID-19 vaccine. The CDR3 runs from the conserved cysteine through the conserved F or W. The order of the fields is V gene, D gene, clone size, J gene, CDR3 DNA, CDR3 protein. The D gene is left open where the match is weak. Only some rows state a clone size, as once, few, many or a class for expanded clones.

TRBV3-1/TRBV3-2	-	-	TRBJ1-2	TGTGCCAGCAGCCATGGGGATACCTATGGCTACACCTTC	CASSHGDTYGYTF
TRBV5-6	TRBD1	-	TRBJ1-4	TGTGCCAGCAGCAAAACAGGGGAGGGTGAAAAACTGTTTTTT	CASSKTGEGEKLFF
TRBV6-5	-	-	TRBJ1-5	TGTGCCAGCAGACCTCCGGGATCCAACAATCAGCCCCAGCATTTT	CASRPPGSNNQPQHF
TRBV6-5	-	-	TRBJ1-6	TGTGCCAGCAGTTACCCGGACGGGAATTCACCCCTCCACTTT	CASSYPDGNSPLHF
TRBV21-1	-	-	TRBJ1-4	TGTGCCAGCAGCAAAGGCGGCAGGGGTGGCGAAAAACTGTTTTTT	CASSKGGRGGEKLFF
TRBV2	-	-	TRBJ1-2	TGTGCCAGCAAAGAAAGATGGGACACCGACTATGGCTACACCTTC	CASKERWDTDYGYTF
TRBV11-2	TRBD2	-	TRBJ2-5	TGTGCCAGCAGCTTATCAACGGGAGGGCTAGAGACCCAGTACTTC	CASSLSTGGLETQYF
TRBV2	-	-	TRBJ2-6	TGTGCCAGCAGTGAAGCGCTTTACTCTGGGGCCAACGTCCTGACTTTC	CASSEALYSGANVLTF
TRBV25-1	TRBD1	-	TRBJ1-2	TGTGCCAGCAGGGGGACAGGCTATGGCTACACCTTC	CASRGTGYGYTF
TRBV9	TRBD1	-	TRBJ2-5	TGTGCCAGCAGCGTAAGGGGGCAGACTGGGGGCCAAGAGACCCAGTACTTC	CASSVRGQTGGQETQYF
TRBV19	-	-	TRBJ1-5	TGTGCCAGTATCACAAGGGGGCAGCCCCAGCATTTT	CASITRGQPQHF
TRBV10-3	-	-	TRBJ2-1	TGTGCCATCAGTGAGTCCAGCGGACTATTGAGCTCCTACAATGAGCAGTTCTTC	CAISESSGLLSSYNEQFF
TRBV4-2	-	-	TRBJ1-4	TGTGCCAGCAGCCCAAGAGGGGGAATTGAAAAACTGTTTTTT	CASSPRGGIEKLFF
TRBV12-3/TRBV12-4	-	-	TRBJ1-2	TGTGCCAGCAGCCAGGGGCGGTCCTATGGCTACACCTTC	CASSQGRSYGYTF
TRBV18	-	-	TRBJ1-1	TGTGCCAGCTCACCACCGGTCAACCTGAACACTGAAGCTTTCTTT	CASSPPVNLNTEAFF
TRBV2	-	few	TRBJ2-3	TGTGCCAGCAGTGGGGGCGCGGGGCCTAGCACAGATACGCAGTATTTT	CASSGGAGPSTDTQYF
TRBV15	TRBD1	-	TRBJ1-2	TGTGCCACCAGCAGAGATCAGGGGGGCTATGGCTACACCTTC	CATSRDQGGYGYTF
TRBV18	-	-	TRBJ2-1	TGTGCCAGCTCAACCCGGGCCAAGGGAAATGAGCAGTTCTTC	CASSTRAKGNEQFF
TRBV5-1	TRBD2	-	TRBJ2-2	TGCGCCAGCAGCTTGGCCCTAGCGGGAGGGACCGGGGAGCTGTTTTTT	CASSLALAGGTGELFF
TRBV27	-	once	TRBJ1-1	TGTGCCAGCAGTTCCTACAGGAGTCCTGAAGCTTTCTTT	CASSSYRSPEAFF
TRBV7-9	TRBD1	-	TRBJ1-2	TGTGCCAGCAGTTACTTGGGGGCCCGACAGGGGGCGAGCTACACCTTC	CASSYLGARQGASYTF
TRBV7-7	-	-	TRBJ2-3	TGTGCTAGCAGCTTAGGAGGAGGGCAGTCGGGAGATACGCAGTATTTT	CASSLGGGQSGDTQYF
TRBV14	-	-	TRBJ2-5	TGTGCCAGCAGCCAAGGGAAGTTCACAGGCGTAACGGAGACCCAGTACTTC	CASSQGKFTGVTETQYF
TRBV27	-	-	TRBJ2-1	TGTGCCAGCAGTTTGAGGCCGTGGAATGAGCAGTTCTTC	CASSLRPWNEQFF
TRBV5-1	-	-	TRBJ1-4	TGCGCCAGCAGCTTGGCCCACGGGGGTGCAACTAATGAAAAACTGTTTTTT	CASSLAHGGATNEKLFF
TRBV5-1	TRBD2	-	TRBJ2-4	TGCGCCAGCAGCCTTAGCGGGGAAAACATTCAGTACTTC	CASSLSGENIQYF
TRBV4-1	-	few	TRBJ2-2	TGCGCCAGCAGCCAACCGAAACAGGGTGGGACCGGGGAGCTGTTTTTT	CASSQPKQGGTGELFF
TRBV27	-	-	TRBJ2-7	TGTGCCAGCAGTTTTCTACAGAATTACTACGAGCAGTACTTC	CASSFLQNYYEQYF
TRBV18	-	-	TRBJ1-1	TGTGCCAGCGCTCCGGACACAGGGAAGTGGGACACTGAAGCTTTCTTT	CASAPDTGKWDTEAFF
TRBV12-3/TRBV12-4	TRBD1	-	TRBJ2-7	TGTGCCAGCAGTTCAGGGACAGGCTACGAGCAGTACTTC	CASSSGTGYEQYF
TRBV19	TRBD2	-	TRBJ2-5	TGTGCCAGTAGTAAGCCGGGACTACAAGAGACCCAGTACTTC	CASSKPGLQETQYF
TRBV2	-	-	TRBJ1-6	TGTGCCAGCAGTGTTACTGACCCCGTAAGTTCACCCCTCCACTTT	CASSVTDPVSSPLHF
TRBV19	TRBD1	once	TRBJ1-5	TGTGCCAGTAGTATCCCGGACAGGGGGCTGAATCAGCCCCAGCATTTT	CASSIPDRGLNQPQHF
TRBV28	TRBD1	-	TRBJ1-2	TGTGCCAGCAGTTCCCTGGGGACAGCCTATGGCTACACCTTC	CASSSLGTAYGYTF
TRBV11-3	TRBD1	-	TRBJ1-3	TGTGCCAGCAGCTTCGGGACAGGCTCTGGAAACACCATATATTTT	CASSFGTGSGNTIYF
TRBV3-1/TRBV3-2	-	-	TRBJ2-3	TGTGCCAGCAGCCAAGAGAGTACCATTACGTTTGCAGATACGCAGTATTTT	CASSQESTITFADTQYF
TRBV7-3	-	once	TRBJ1-1	TGTGCCAGCAGCTTCGCAGAGAACACTGAAGCTTTCTTT	CASSFAENTEAFF
TRBV28	-	-	TRBJ2-7	TGTGCCAGCAGAACTAGGGGAGGAACCTCCTACGAGCAGTACTTC	CASRTRGGTSYEQYF
TRBV5-4	-	once	TRBJ2-7	TGTGCCAGCAGCCGGGGGCGGGGAACTCGGTTAAGATTAGGGGAGCAGTACTTC	CASSRGRGTRLRLGEQYF
TRBV28	TRBD2	-	TRBJ2-3	TGTGCCAGCAGTTACCCAAAAATTAGCGGGAGGGAGGGCGATACGCAGTATTTT	CASSYPKISGREGDTQYF
TRBV24-1	TRBD1	-	TRBJ1-2	TGTGCCACCAGCAACCCCACCGGACAGGGACCTGATGGCTACACCTTC	CATSNPTGQGPDGYTF
TRBV29-1	TRBD2	-	TRBJ2-5	TGCAGCGTTGGGACTAGCGGGGGGCGGGAGACCCAGTACTTC	CSVGTSGGRETQYF
TRBV2	TRBD1	-	TRBJ1-1	TGTGCCTGCAGTCCCAGGGGGCAGAGAACTGAAGCTTTCTTT	CACSPRGQRTEAFF
TRBV29-1	-	-	TRBJ1-1	TGCAGCGTTGGATCGCGACAGGCCTACACTGAAGCTTTCTTT	CSVGSRQAYTEAFF
TRBV6-1	TRBD1	-	TRBJ1-2	TGTGCCAGCAGTGAAGTCGGAGGGGGCATCTATGGCTACACCTTC	CASSEVGGGIYGYTF
TRBV11-3	TRBD1	-	TRBJ2-4	TGTGCCAGCAGCTTAGGGGACAGGGGTGGCATTCAGTACTTC	CASSLGDRGGIQYF
TRBV27	TRBD1	-	TRBJ1-1	TGTGCCAGCAGCCTCGGGACAGGGAAAGAAGCTTTCTTT	CASSLGTGKEAFF
TRBV2	-	-	TRBJ1-2	TGTGCCAGCACGTTAGGGAGCTATGGCTACACCTTC	CASTLGSYGYTF
TRBV10-3	TRBD1	-	TRBJ2-5	TGTGCCATCAGCGAGGGACAGGGAGAAGAGACCCAGTACTTC	CAISEGQGEETQYF
TRBV4-1	-	-	TRBJ2-2	TGCGCCAGCAGCCAGGCCCGGGGAGCTGAAACCGGGGAGCTGTTTTTT	CASSQARGAETGELFF
TRBV12-3/TRBV12-4	-	once	TRBJ1-6	TGTGCCAGCAGTTTGGATACGGGGTCACCCCTCCACTTT	CASSLDTGSPLHF
TRBV3-1/TRBV3-2	-	-	TRBJ1-1	TGTGCCAGCAGCCAAGACGGCCTGAACACTGAAGCTTTCTTT	CASSQDGLNTEAFF
TRBV6-5	-	-	TRBJ1-3	TGTGCCAGCAGTTTGGGGGGGGGCTCTGGAAACACCATATATTTT	CASSLGGGSGNTIYF
TRBV19	TRBD1	-	TRBJ1-2	TGTGCCAGTAGAGACTCGACAGGGTCCAGCTATGGCTACACCTTC	CASRDSTGSSYGYTF
TRBV28	-	-	TRBJ2-7	TGTGCCAGCAGCTCAAGCTATTACGAGCAGTACTTC	CASSSSYYEQYF